The T cell receptor (beta chain) under discussion was sequenced for a study of vaccination and CD4 T cells after COVID-19. The V end lost 3 bases, the J end lost 1 base, and 11 bases lay between the germline ends. The CDR3 runs 16 residues. Germline V gene data show CDR1 as SGHDT and CDR2 as YYEEEE. This sample's treatment: roughly 11-day PBMC culture with coronavirus spike peptide pools or control peptides (ViraFEST assay). As regards this clonotype: What it recognizes is unknown.

Once obtained from cultured CD4+ T cells, the DNA was sequenced using the Oncomine TCR Beta short-read assay. TCRdb itself ran the PCR reads through MiXCR, one entry per CDR3 protein. The sample has 20,000 or so distinct CDR3 sequences; roughly 50% are singletons. V usage is TRBV5-6 and J usage is TRBJ1-6; the D gene is possibly TRBD1 (5 bases). This TCR derives from a human donor who had recovered from COVID-19. The specimen was CD4+ T cells from blood, cultured in vitro. Here the CDR3 reads CASSSLEGSYNSPLHF. As DNA, the CDR3 is TGTGCCAGCAGCTCCTTGGAGGGGTCCTATAATTCACCCCTCCACTTT.